Listed below are T cell receptor beta chains from one sample, sequenced in a study of blood T cell repertoires in COVID-19. Method: immunoSEQ multiplex PCR; TCRdb's copy keeps in-frame clones and lacks some. The top ten clones hold 15% to 20% of a sample with about 89,000 clones, around three quarters of them seen once. Sequencing was done on a sample of peripheral blood. All receptors come from a woman of 80 years or more with acute or convalescent COVID-19. Both conserved end residues are trimmed from each CDR3. Not all rows give a size; the values are once, few, many and, for expanded clones, a class.

j_gene	len	v_gene	abundance	CDR3aa
TRBJ1-1	11	TRBV2	.	ASRRSGPTEAF
TRBJ1-2	13	TRBV5-1	.	ASSTGQLLNYGYT
TRBJ2-7	11	TRBV14	.	ASSLKQRYEQY
TRBJ2-7	9	TRBV2	few	ASSLGQGGY
TRBJ1-1	11	TRBV12-3/TRBV12-4	.	ASSRQGNTEAF
TRBJ2-7	13	TRBV5-1	.	ASSLGLAGAYEQY
TRBJ1-5	12	TRBV20-1	.	SASIVNSNQPQH
TRBJ2-2	13	TRBV7-6	.	ASRTEIANTGELF
TRBJ2-1	12	TRBV29-1	.	SVGSLGAYNEQF
TRBJ1-2	13	TRBV5-1	.	ASSLKTQGADGYT
TRBJ1-5	12	TRBV5-1	.	ASSSRPGIQPQH
TRBJ1-3	11	TRBV7-9	.	ASSFTAGNTIY
TRBJ2-7	12	TRBV5-1	.	ASSLAYHSYEQY
TRBJ1-5	13	TRBV2	few	ASTGRDYSNQPQH
TRBJ2-7	13	TRBV5-1	.	ASSFGTSGSNEQY
TRBJ2-3	9	TRBV19	.	ASAGADTQY
TRBJ1-6	13	TRBV3-1/TRBV3-2	.	ASSQKTVNNSPLH
TRBJ2-3	12	TRBV5-4	.	ASSLPHGTDTQY
TRBJ2-7	11	TRBV4-2	once	ASSQDQGREQY
TRBJ2-7	13	TRBV3-1/TRBV3-2	.	ASSLLQGVGYEQY
TRBJ2-2	13	TRBV9	once	ASSGGSGGTGELF
TRBJ1-1	12	TRBV6-5	.	ASTRGIMNTEAF
TRBJ2-2	14	TRBV5-6	.	ASSEVGLGGAGELF
TRBJ2-7	13	TRBV11-2	.	ASSAGLAAAYEQY
TRBJ1-5	13	TRBV18	.	ASSALLTGVQPQH
TRBJ2-1	11	TRBV2	.	ASSWDSPNEQF
TRBJ2-2	14	TRBV11-2	once	ASSPRQGLNTGELF
TRBJ1-5	11	TRBV30	.	AWSVRENQPQH
TRBJ2-3	13	TRBV27	few	ASSLSPTTSLTQY
TRBJ1-1	13	TRBV18	.	ASSPPGAQGAAAF
TRBJ2-1	13	TRBV7-9	.	ASSLTGGTNNEQF
TRBJ1-4	14	TRBV11-2	.	ASSLTTTGGREKLF
TRBJ2-7	11	TRBV2	.	ASSGGGNYEQY
TRBJ2-2	12	TRBV5-1	.	ASSLAGGAGELF
TRBJ2-7	13	TRBV7-9	.	ASSLAGTGAYEQY
TRBJ2-5	13	TRBV18	.	ASSPSWGPQETQY
TRBJ1-2	13	TRBV9	.	ASSVATGPTYGYT
TRBJ2-2	14	TRBV5-1	.	ASSSPGLVNTGELF
TRBJ1-3	12	TRBV5-1	.	ASSLGHPGNTIY
TRBJ1-1	12	TRBV3-1/TRBV3-2	.	ASSQEARDRAAF
TRBJ1-4	11	TRBV6-1	.	ASSEVYNEKLF
TRBJ1-3	12	TRBV25-1	.	ASSDGTVGNTIY
TRBJ2-5	12	TRBV5-1	few	ASSPEGGWETQY
TRBJ2-2	12	TRBV7-3	.	ASSLVANTGELF
TRBJ2-2	14	TRBV5-1	.	ASSLSKLLNTGELF
TRBJ2-1	13	TRBV9	.	ASSVAGGQGNEQF
TRBJ2-5	13	TRBV7-9	.	ASSLRPKGLETQY
TRBJ2-7	14	TRBV28	.	ASSLGRTSGRSEQY
TRBJ2-5	11	TRBV6-5	.	ASRQTGKETQY
TRBJ2-7	13	TRBV5-4	once	ASSFPQRGTYEQY
TRBJ2-1	14	TRBV5-4	.	ASSLAGTSGRNEQF
TRBJ2-2	14	TRBV6-1	few	ASSEFPQGIAGELF
TRBJ2-1	14	TRBV18	.	ASSPEWSRMVNEQF
TRBJ2-5	11	TRBV10-1	.	ASSERRQETQY
TRBJ2-3	15	TRBV9	.	ASSVTTSGGAPDTQY
TRBJ1-5	10	TRBV5-8	.	ASSSTYQPQH
TRBJ2-7	13	TRBV7-7	few	ASSVGTSGADEQY
TRBJ1-1	12	TRBV6-6	.	ASSRDRQGTEAF
TRBJ1-1	11	TRBV6-1	.	ASGKQGNTEAF
TRBJ2-1	12	TRBV9	.	ASSVLGSDNEQF